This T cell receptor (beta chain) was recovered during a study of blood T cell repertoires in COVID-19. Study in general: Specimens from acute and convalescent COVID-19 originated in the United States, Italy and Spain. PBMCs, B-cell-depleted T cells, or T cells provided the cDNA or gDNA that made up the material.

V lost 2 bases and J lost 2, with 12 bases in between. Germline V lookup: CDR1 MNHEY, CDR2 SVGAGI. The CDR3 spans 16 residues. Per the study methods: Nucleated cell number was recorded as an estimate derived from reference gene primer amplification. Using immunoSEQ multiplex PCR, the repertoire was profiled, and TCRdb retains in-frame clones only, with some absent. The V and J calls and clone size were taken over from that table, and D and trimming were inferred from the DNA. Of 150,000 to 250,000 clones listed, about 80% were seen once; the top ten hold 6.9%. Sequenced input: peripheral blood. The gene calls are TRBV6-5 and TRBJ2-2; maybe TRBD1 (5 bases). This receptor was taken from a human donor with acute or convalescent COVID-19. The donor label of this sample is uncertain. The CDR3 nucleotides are TGTGCCAGCAGTTACGGCAGGGCCTATAACACCGGGGAGCTGTTTTTT. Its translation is CASSYGRAYNTGELFF.